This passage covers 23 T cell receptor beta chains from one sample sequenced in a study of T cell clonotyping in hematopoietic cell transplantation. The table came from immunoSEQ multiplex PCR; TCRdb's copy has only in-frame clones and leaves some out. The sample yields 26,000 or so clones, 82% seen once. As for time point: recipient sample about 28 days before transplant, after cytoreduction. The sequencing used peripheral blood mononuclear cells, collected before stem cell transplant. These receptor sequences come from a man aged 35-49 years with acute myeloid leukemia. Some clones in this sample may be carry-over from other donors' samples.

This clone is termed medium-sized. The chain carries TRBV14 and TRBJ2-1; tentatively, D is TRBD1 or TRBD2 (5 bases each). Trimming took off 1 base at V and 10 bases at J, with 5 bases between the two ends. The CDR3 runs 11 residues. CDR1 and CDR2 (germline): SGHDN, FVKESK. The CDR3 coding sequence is TGTGCCAGCAGCCAAGGGGGGGAGCAGTTCTTC. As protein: CASSQGGEQFF.

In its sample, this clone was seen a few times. CDR3 sequence (DNA): TGTGCCAGTAGAAATTCAGGGGAGTATGGCTACACCTTC. Translated, it gives CASRNSGEYGYTF. V is TRBV19 and J is TRBJ1-2, with D perhaps matching TRBD1 (6 bases). V lost 6 bases and J 5 bases, leaving 13 bases between the germline ends. Per the germline V gene, CDR1 is LNHDA and CDR2 is SQIVND (reference sequence). The CDR3 length is 13 residues. Full variable domain (rest looked up from reference TRBV19 and TRBJ1-2): DGGITQSPKYLFRKEGQNVTLSCEQNLNHDAMYWYRQDPGQGLRLIYYSQIVNDFQKGDIAEGYSVSREKKESFPLTVTSAQKNPTAFYLCASRNSGEYGYTFGSGTRLTVV.

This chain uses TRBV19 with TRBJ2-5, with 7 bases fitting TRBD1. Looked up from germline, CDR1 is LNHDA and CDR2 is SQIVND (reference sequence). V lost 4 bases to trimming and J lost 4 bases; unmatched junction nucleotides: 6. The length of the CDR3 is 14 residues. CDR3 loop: CASSTLGQRETQYF. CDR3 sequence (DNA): TGTGCCAGTAGTACACTGGGACAGCGAGAGACCCAGTACTTC.

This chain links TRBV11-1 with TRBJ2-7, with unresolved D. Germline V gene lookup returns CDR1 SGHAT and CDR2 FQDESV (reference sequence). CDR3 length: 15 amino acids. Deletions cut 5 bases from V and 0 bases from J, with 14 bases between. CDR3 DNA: TGTGCCAGCAGCAGAACTGGGCCCCTCTCCTACGAGCAGTACTTC. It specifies CASSRTGPLSYEQYF. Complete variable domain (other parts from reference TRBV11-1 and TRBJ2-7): EAEVAQSPRYKITEKSQAVAFWCDPISGHATLYWYRQILGQGPELLVQFQDESVVDDSQLPKDRFSAERLKGVDSTLKIQPAELGDSAMYLCASSRTGPLSYEQYFGPGTRLTVT.

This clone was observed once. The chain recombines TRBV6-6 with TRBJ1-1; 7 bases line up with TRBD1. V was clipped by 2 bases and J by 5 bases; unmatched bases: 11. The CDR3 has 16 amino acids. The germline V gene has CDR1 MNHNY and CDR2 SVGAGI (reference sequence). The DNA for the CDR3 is TGTGCCAGCAGTTACCGACCTGGACAGGCCCAGACTGAAGCTTTCTTT. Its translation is CASSYRPGQAQTEAFF.

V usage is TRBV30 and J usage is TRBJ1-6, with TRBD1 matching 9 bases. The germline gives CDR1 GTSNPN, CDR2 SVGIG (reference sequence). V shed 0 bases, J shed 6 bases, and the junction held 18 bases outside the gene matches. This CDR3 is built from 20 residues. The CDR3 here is CAWSVPRPGPGQGRNSPLHF. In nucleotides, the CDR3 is TGTGCCTGGAGTGTACCCCGACCCGGCCCGGGACAGGGTCGTAATTCACCCCTCCACTTT. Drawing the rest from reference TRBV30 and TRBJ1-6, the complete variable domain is SQTIHQWPATLVQPVGSPLSLECTVEGTSNPNLYWYRQAAGRGLQLLFYSVGIGQISSEVPQNLSASRPQDRQFILSSKKLLLSDSGFYLCAWSVPRPGPGQGRNSPLHFGNGTRLTVT.

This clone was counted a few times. The CDR3 loop is CASSRLSSGNTIYF. CDR3 sequence (DNA): TGTGCCAGCAGCCGACTGAGCTCTGGAAACACCATATATTTT. V gene TRBV6-5 combines with J gene TRBJ1-3, with unresolved D. Trimming took off 6 bases at V and 0 bases at J, with 9 bases between the two ends. The V gene's germline CDR1 is MNHEY and CDR2 SVGAGI. CDR3 length: 14 residues.

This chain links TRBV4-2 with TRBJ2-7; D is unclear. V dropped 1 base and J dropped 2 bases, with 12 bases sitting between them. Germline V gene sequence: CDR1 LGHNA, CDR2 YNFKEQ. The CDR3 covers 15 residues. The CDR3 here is CASSQGQRPPYEQYF. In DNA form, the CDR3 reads TGTGCCAGCAGCCAAGGTCAGAGACCCCCCTACGAGCAGTACTTC.

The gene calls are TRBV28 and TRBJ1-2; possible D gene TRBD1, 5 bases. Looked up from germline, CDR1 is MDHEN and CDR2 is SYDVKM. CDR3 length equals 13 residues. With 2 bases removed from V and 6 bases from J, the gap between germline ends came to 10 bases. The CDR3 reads CASSLGWGNGYTF. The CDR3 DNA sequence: TGTGCCAGCAGTTTAGGGTGGGGGAATGGCTACACCTTC.

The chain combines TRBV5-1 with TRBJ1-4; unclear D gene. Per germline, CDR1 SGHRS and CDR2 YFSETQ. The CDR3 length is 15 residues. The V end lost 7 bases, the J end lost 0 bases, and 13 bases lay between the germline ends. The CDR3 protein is CASSAGSATNEKLFF. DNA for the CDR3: TGCGCCAGCTCCGCCGGGTCAGCAACTAATGAAAAACTGTTTTTT.

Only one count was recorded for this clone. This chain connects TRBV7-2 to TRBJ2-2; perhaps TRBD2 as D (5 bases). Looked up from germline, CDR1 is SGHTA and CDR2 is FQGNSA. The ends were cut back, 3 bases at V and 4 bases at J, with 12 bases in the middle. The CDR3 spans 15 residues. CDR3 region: CASSFRGGGTGELFF. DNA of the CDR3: TGTGCCAGCAGCTTTCGGGGTGGAGGCACCGGGGAGCTGTTTTTT.

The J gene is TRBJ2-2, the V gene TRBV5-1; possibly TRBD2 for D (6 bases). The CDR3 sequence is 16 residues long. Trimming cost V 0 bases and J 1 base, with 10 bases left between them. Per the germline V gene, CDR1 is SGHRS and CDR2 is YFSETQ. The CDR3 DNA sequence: TGCGCCAGCAGCTTGGATGGCGGGATGAACACCGGGGAGCTGTTTTTT. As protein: CASSLDGGMNTGELFF.

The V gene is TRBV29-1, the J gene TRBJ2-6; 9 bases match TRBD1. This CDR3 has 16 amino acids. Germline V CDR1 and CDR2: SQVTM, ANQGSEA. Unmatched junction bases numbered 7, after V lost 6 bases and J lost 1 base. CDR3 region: CSVGTGMRSGANVLTF. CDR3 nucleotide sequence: TGCAGCGTCGGGACAGGGATGAGGTCTGGGGCCAACGTCCTGACTTTC.

The CDR3 nucleotides read TGTGCCAGCAGCCCCACACTGAACACTGAAGCTTTCTTT. Residues: CASSPTLNTEAFF. The V call is TRBV7-3, the J call TRBJ1-1; D call uncertain. The CDR3 spans 13 residues. Trimming left V 5 bases short and J 0 bases short, with 7 bases between. Germline lookup yields CDR1 SGHTA and CDR2 FQGTGA.

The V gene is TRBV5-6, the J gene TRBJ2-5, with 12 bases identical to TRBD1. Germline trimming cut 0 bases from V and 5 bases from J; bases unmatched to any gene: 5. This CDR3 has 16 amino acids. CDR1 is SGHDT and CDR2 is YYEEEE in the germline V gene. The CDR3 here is CASSLAGQGATETQYF. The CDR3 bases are TGTGCCAGCAGCTTGGCGGGACAGGGGGCGACGGAGACCCAGTACTTC.

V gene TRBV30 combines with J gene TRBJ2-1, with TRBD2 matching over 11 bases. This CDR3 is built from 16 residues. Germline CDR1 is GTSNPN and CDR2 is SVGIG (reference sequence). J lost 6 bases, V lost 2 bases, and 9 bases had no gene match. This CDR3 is CAWSRPGTSGTNEQFF. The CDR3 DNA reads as TGTGCCTGGAGTCGACCCGGGACTAGCGGAACCAATGAGCAGTTCTTC.

The CDR3 sequence is CASSPTKGRVGYGYTF. The DNA for the CDR3 is TGTGCCAGCAGCCCCACGAAGGGCAGGGTGGGCTATGGCTACACCTTC. This rearrangement joins TRBV7-9 to TRBJ1-2; the D gene is possibly TRBD1 (5 bases). V was shortened by 5 bases and J by 4 bases, with 20 bases between the two germline ends. CDR3 length equals 16 residues. Germline-derived CDR1 and CDR2 are SEHNR and FQNEAQ (reference sequence).

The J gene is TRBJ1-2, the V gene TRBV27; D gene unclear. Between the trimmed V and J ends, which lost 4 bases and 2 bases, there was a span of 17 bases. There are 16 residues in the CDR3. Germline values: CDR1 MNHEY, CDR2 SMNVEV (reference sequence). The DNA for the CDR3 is TGTGCCAGCAGTTCTGCTGGACCGGACTTAAACTATGGCTACACCTTC. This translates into CASSSAGPDLNYGYTF.

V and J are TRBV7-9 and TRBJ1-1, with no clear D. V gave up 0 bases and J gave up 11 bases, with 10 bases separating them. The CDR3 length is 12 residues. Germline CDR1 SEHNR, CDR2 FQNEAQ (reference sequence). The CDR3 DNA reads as TGTGCCAGCAGCTTAGCGGATAGAAAGGCTTTCTTT. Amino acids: CASSLADRKAFF.

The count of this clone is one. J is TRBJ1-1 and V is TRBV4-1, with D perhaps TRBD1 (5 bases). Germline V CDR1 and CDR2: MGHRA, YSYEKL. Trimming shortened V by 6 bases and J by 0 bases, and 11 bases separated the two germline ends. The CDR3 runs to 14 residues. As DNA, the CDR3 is TGCGCCAGCAGTCAACAGGTGATGAACACTGAAGCTTTCTTT. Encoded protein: CASSQQVMNTEAFF.

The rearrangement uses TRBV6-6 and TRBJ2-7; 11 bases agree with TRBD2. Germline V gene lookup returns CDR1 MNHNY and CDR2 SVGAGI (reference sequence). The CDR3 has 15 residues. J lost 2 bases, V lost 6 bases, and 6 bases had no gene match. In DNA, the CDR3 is TGTGCCAGCAGCCCCGGGACTAGCGGTCCCTACGAGCAGTACTTC. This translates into CASSPGTSGPYEQYF.

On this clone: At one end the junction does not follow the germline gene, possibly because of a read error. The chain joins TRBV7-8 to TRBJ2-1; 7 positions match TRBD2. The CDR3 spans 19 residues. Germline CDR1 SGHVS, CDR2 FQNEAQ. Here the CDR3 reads CASSLFGLAVSPSHNEQFF. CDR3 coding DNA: TGTGCCAGCAGCTTATTCGGCCTAGCGGTAAGCCCCTCCCACAATGAGCAGTTCTTC.

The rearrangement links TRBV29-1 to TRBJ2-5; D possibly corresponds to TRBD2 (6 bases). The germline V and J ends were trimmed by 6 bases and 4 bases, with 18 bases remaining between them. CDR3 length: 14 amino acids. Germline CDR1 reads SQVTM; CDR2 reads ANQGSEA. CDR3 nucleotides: TGCAGCGTGGGAACAACTCTAGCGAGAGAGACCCAGTACTTC. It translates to CSVGTTLARETQYF.